This T cell receptor beta chain was obtained from a study of cytomegalovirus exposure and HLA in healthy donors. Study in general: The study placed about 81% of its 398 genotyped donors in the Caucasian-associated ancestry cluster. The study, taken as a whole, reports: Specificity for CMV antigens was confirmed in vitro for a few of the CMV-associated chains. Most TCR sequences were seen very rarely across donors, but some public TCRs occurred in many.

PCR involved 60 Vbeta and 13 Jbeta primers. Clones were read by immunoSEQ multiplex PCR, and TCRdb kept only the in-frame ones, dropping some. The top ten hold less than 20% of the sample, which has about 200,000 clones, approximately 80% seen once. V was shortened by 0 bases and J by 1 base, with 14 bases between the two germline ends. The CDR3 extends over 17 amino acids. Per germline, CDR1 SGHRS and CDR2 YFSETQ. As regards this clone: Its antigen is currently unknown.

The specimen was PBMCs. This sequence joins TRBV5-1 and TRBJ2-1, with D possibly matching TRBD2 (5 bases). This receptor was obtained from a man aged 35-49 years in good health and CMV-seronegative. The CDR3, as DNA: TGCGCCAGCAGCTTGGCCGGTGATCAGCGGTCCTACAATGAGCAGTTCTTC. This translates into CASSLAGDQRSYNEQFF. The full variable domain, with the rest looked up from reference TRBV5-1 and TRBJ2-1, is KAGVTQTPRYLIKTRGQQVTLSCSPISGHRSVSWYQQTPGQGLQFLFEYFSETQRNKGNFPGRFSGRQFSNSRSEMNVSTLELGDSALYLCASSLAGDQRSYNEQFFGPGTRLTVL.